These 25 T cell receptor beta chains came from one sample sequenced in a study of neurological immune-mediated disorders. MiXCR, run by TCRdb on the 5' RACE reads, gives a single entry per CDR3 protein. The repertoire holds some 48,000 distinct CDR3 sequences, with about 5.8% as singletons. Sequencing used CD4+ T cells from blood. The receptors originated from a woman under 30 with multiple sclerosis.

This clonotype was picked up many times. V gene TRBV12-3 or TRBV12-4 combines with J gene TRBJ1-1; D not certain. Trimming pared 2 bases from V and 4 bases from J, leaving 11 bases between. The CDR3 sequence is 14 residues long. DNA for the CDR3: TGTGCCAGCAGTTTAAAAACCGGCGGCACTGAAGCTTTCTTT. This encodes CASSLKTGGTEAFF.

This chain joins TRBV5-4 and TRBJ1-2; perhaps TRBD1 as D (6 bases). The CDR3 has 15 residues. Trimming shortened V by 2 bases and J by 7 bases, and 18 bases separated the two germline ends. From germline, CDR1 is SGHNT and CDR2 YYREEE (reference sequence). The CDR3 loop is CASSFGEPRGPGYTF. The CDR3 coding sequence is TGTGCCAGCAGCTTCGGGGAACCCAGGGGCCCTGGCTACACCTTC.

This clonotype was seen repeatedly, ten times or more. The chain uses TRBV7-2 and TRBJ2-1; 10 nucleotides line up with TRBD2. J lost 3 bases, V lost 5 bases, and 7 bases had no gene match. CDR3 length: 16 amino acids. Germline V CDR1 and CDR2: SGHTA, FQGNSA. The CDR3 sequence is CASSGRAGGLYNEQFF. The CDR3 nucleotides read TGTGCCAGCAGCGGAAGAGCGGGGGGGCTCTACAATGAGCAGTTCTTC.

In its sample, this clonotype was seen many times. This chain links TRBV20-1 with TRBJ2-7; 9 bases agree with TRBD1. V trimming: 7 bases; J trimming: 0 bases; junction bases outside the gene matches: 10. The CDR3 sequence is 15 residues long. In germline, CDR1 is DFQATT, CDR2 SNEGSKA (reference sequence). CDR3 sequence: CSGETPGQGSYEQYF. The CDR3 DNA follows: TGCAGTGGCGAAACACCGGGACAGGGCTCCTACGAGCAGTACTTC.

This clonotype came up many times. The V call is TRBV5-1, the J call TRBJ2-1; TRBD1 aligns across 7 bases. With V trimmed by 3 bases and J by 3 bases, 6 bases remained unmatched. The CDR3 extends over 15 amino acids. Germline loops: CDR1 SGHRS, CDR2 YFSETQ. The CDR3: CASSSRQGLYNEQFF. In DNA, the CDR3 is TGCGCCAGCAGCTCGCGACAGGGCCTCTACAATGAGCAGTTCTTC. Based on the CDR3 plus reference TRBV5-1 and TRBJ2-1, the full variable domain is KAGVTQTPRYLIKTRGQQVTLSCSPISGHRSVSWYQQTPGQGLQFLFEYFSETQRNKGNFPGRFSGRQFSNSRSEMNVSTLELGDSALYLCASSSRQGLYNEQFFGPGTRLTVL.

This clonotype has at least ten counts. The chain carries TRBV20-1 and TRBJ1-5, with 8 bases identical to TRBD1. The trim removed 4 bases at V and 6 bases at J, leaving 8 bases unmatched. The length of the CDR3 is 14 residues. Germline assignment: CDR1 DFQATT and CDR2 SNEGSKA (reference sequence). For the CDR3, the DNA is TGCAGTGCTAAACCGACAGGGGTGGGTCAGCCCCAGCATTTT. Encoded protein: CSAKPTGVGQPQHF.

This clonotype was seen many times. The rearrangement uses TRBV5-1 and TRBJ2-5, with TRBD2 identical over 10 bases. The CDR3 extends over 17 amino acids. V dropped 3 bases and J dropped 5; count of bases not matched to a gene: 13. CDR1 SGHRS and CDR2 YFSETQ come from the germline V gene. CDR3 sequence reads: CASSSGATSGIVETQYF. The CDR3, as DNA: TGCGCCAGCAGCTCAGGGGCCACTAGCGGGATTGTGGAGACCCAGTACTTC.

In this sample, this clonotype turned up a few times. The V and J genes are TRBV14 and TRBJ1-5, with a possible D match to TRBD1 (6 bases). Germline CDR1 reads SGHDN; CDR2 reads FVKESK. Trimming took off 4 bases at V and 0 bases at J, with 31 bases between the two ends. This CDR3 is built from 22 residues. The CDR3 DNA reads as TGTGCCAGCAGCCGACGTGGGACACCCCTCTTGCCGGCGGGTTATAGCAATCAGCCCCAGCATTTT. Protein: CASSRRGTPLLPAGYSNQPQHF.

Ten or more counts support this clonotype. V usage is TRBV7-2 and J usage is TRBJ1-6; 9 positions match TRBD1. CDR1 and CDR2 (germline): SGHTA, FQGNSA. This CDR3 is built from 16 residues. The V segment lost 5 bases and the J segment 10 bases; nucleotides outside the gene matches: 12. CDR3 loop: CASSLLGGTGISPLHF. Written as DNA, the CDR3 is TGTGCCAGCAGCCTCCTTGGAGGGACAGGGATATCACCCCTCCACTTT.

Ten or more counts support this clonotype. The chain recombines TRBV24-1 with TRBJ2-3; the D gene is possibly TRBD1 (8 bases). V was shortened by 1 base and J by 4 bases, with 14 bases between the two germline ends. Germline CDR1 is KGHDR and CDR2 is SFDVKD. This CDR3 has 16 amino acids. CDR3 loop: CATSDLATGGADTQYF. The CDR3 DNA sequence: TGTGCCACCAGTGATTTAGCCACAGGGGGGGCAGATACGCAGTATTTT.

This clonotype was observed at least ten times. The rearrangement joins TRBV20-1 to TRBJ2-1; 16 bases fit TRBD2. The V and J ends lost 6 bases and 0 bases, in that order; junction bases with no gene match: 11. Germline lookup yields CDR1 DFQATT and CDR2 SNEGSKA (reference sequence). The CDR3 length is 19 residues. CDR3 amino acids: CSATHPGLAGGSSYNEQFF. CDR3 coding DNA: TGCAGTGCGACCCATCCGGGACTAGCGGGAGGGAGCTCCTACAATGAGCAGTTCTTC.

The rearrangement links TRBV5-5 to TRBJ2-3; TRBD2 matches 7 bases. The CDR3 has 15 residues. Germline V lookup: CDR1 SGHKS, CDR2 YYEKEE (reference sequence). The ends lost 4 bases at V and 5 bases at J; junction bases unmatched: 10. CDR3 coding DNA: TGTGCCAGCAGCCCACCAAAAGCGGGGCGAGATACGCAGTATTTT. Translation: CASSPPKAGRDTQYF.

The rearrangement links TRBV7-2 to TRBJ2-1; possible D gene TRBD2, 6 bases. Trimming removed 4 bases from V and 8 bases from J, with 6 bases in between. This CDR3 comprises 11 residues. Looked up from germline, CDR1 is SGHTA and CDR2 is FQGNSA. In nucleotides, the CDR3 is TGTGCCAGCAGCTGGGACTATGAGCAGTTCTTC. Protein product: CASSWDYEQFF.

In its sample, this clonotype was seen many times. This chain links TRBV3-1 with TRBJ2-5; 7 bases map to TRBD2. V lost 6 bases, J lost 4 bases, and 5 bases stayed unmatched. Germline V gene lookup returns CDR1 LGHDT and CDR2 YNNKEL (reference sequence). This CDR3 comprises 13 residues. The CDR3 DNA reads as TGTGCCAGCAGGAGGGGCGGGGGAGAGACCCAGTACTTC. It specifies CASRRGGGETQYF.

This clonotype was detected many times. The chain recombines TRBV5-5 with TRBJ2-6; D assignment may be TRBD1 or TRBD2 (5 bases each). The germline V gene encodes CDR1 SGHKS and CDR2 YYEKEE (reference sequence). The CDR3 runs to 16 residues. The V end lost 4 bases, the J end lost 0 bases, and 11 bases lay between the germline ends. CDR3 coding DNA: TGTGCCAGCAGCCCGAGAGGGGTCTCTGGGGCCAACGTCCTGACTTTC. Its protein product is CASSPRGVSGANVLTF.

The sample holds many counts of this clonotype. V and J are TRBV5-1 and TRBJ1-1; TRBD1 matches at 7 bases. The germline V gene encodes CDR1 SGHRS and CDR2 YFSETQ. The CDR3 runs 17 residues. J gave up 0 bases and V 2 bases, and 10 bases lay outside the gene matches. CDR3 residues: CASSLGLWTGMNTEAFF. The CDR3 nucleotides read TGCGCCAGCAGCTTAGGGTTGTGGACAGGAATGAACACTGAAGCTTTCTTT.

This clonotype was observed a handful of times. The rearrangement links TRBV5-1 to TRBJ2-3, with D unclear. The V end lost 0 bases, the J end lost 4 bases, and 9 bases lay between the germline ends. CDR3 length equals 14 residues. Looked up from germline, CDR1 is SGHRS and CDR2 is YFSETQ. The CDR3 loop is CASSLDPVADTQYF. CDR3 nucleotide sequence: TGCGCCAGCAGCTTGGACCCGGTCGCAGATACGCAGTATTTT.

This clonotype was found many times. V usage is TRBV29-1 and J usage is TRBJ2-1, with 9 nucleotides matching TRBD1. CDR1 and CDR2 (germline): SQVTM, ANQGSEA. The CDR3 runs to 13 residues. Germline trimming cut 7 bases from V and 6 bases from J; bases unmatched to any gene: 7. This CDR3 reads CSAGQGIANEQFF. The CDR3 bases are TGCAGCGCGGGACAGGGAATCGCCAATGAGCAGTTCTTC.

In this sample, this clonotype turned up many times. V usage is TRBV5-6 and J usage is TRBJ2-1; TRBD2 matches at 9 bases. With V trimmed by 4 bases and J by 0 bases, 2 bases remained unmatched. This CDR3 spans 15 amino acids. The germline V gene has CDR1 SGHDT and CDR2 YYEEEE. This chain's CDR3 is CASSRGGVSYNEQFF. CDR3 DNA sequence: TGTGCCAGCAGCCGCGGGGGGGTCTCCTACAATGAGCAGTTCTTC.

This chain connects TRBV5-1 to TRBJ2-7; 10 nucleotides line up with TRBD1. Germline V CDR1 and CDR2: SGHRS, YFSETQ. The CDR3 spans 14 residues. Trimming at V came to 3 bases and at J to 3 bases, leaving 3 bases not matched to a gene. CDR3: CASSSGTGDYEQYF. In nucleotides, the CDR3 is TGCGCCAGCAGCTCGGGGACAGGGGACTACGAGCAGTACTTC.

This clonotype was counted a few times. The rearrangement links TRBV28 to TRBJ2-7; 13 bases align to TRBD2. CDR3 length: 18 amino acids. Germline assignment: CDR1 MDHEN and CDR2 SYDVKM. With 5 bases clipped from V and 3 bases from J, the junction kept 13 bases outside the gene matches. In nucleotides, the CDR3 is TGTGCCAGCAGTCCGATATGGGGGCGGACTAGCGGGGGCTACGAGCAGTACTTC. It encodes CASSPIWGRTSGGYEQYF. Complete variable domain (other parts from reference TRBV28 and TRBJ2-7): DVKVTQSSRYLVKRTGEKVFLECVQDMDHENMFWYRQDPGLGLRLIYFSYDVKMKEKGDIPEGYSVSREKKERFSLILESASTNQTSMYLCASSPIWGRTSGGYEQYFGPGTRLTVT.

This clonotype was found many times. The rearrangement joins TRBV20-1 to TRBJ2-2; 14 positions match TRBD2. CDR3 length: 15 residues. Trimming took 6 bases from V and 7 from J; bases not matched to a gene: 7. Germline CDR1 and CDR2: DFQATT and SNEGSKA (reference sequence). This chain's CDR3 is CSAQTSGGAVGELFF. The DNA of the CDR3 is TGCAGTGCCCAGACTAGCGGGGGGGCGGTCGGGGAGCTGTTTTTT.

This clonotype has at least ten counts. The genes are TRBV2 and TRBJ1-5; D unresolved. The CDR3 length is 14 residues. Germline CDR1 SNHLY, CDR2 FYNNEI. Trimming stripped 0 bases from V and 6 bases from J, with 9 bases between. The CDR3 sequence is CASSEARKSQPQHF. For the CDR3, the DNA is TGTGCCAGCAGTGAAGCGCGGAAGAGTCAGCCCCAGCATTTT.

This clonotype came up many times. This chain links TRBV7-2 with TRBJ2-2; TRBD2 aligns across 9 bases. The V segment lost 5 bases and the J segment 6 bases; nucleotides outside the gene matches: 19. Germline lookup yields CDR1 SGHTA and CDR2 FQGNSA. This CDR3 contains 19 residues. CDR3 nucleotide sequence: TGTGCCAGCAGCCTCGACGAGCGGGGGGTTTTCAGTGCGTCCGGGGAGCTGTTTTTT. It is translated as CASSLDERGVFSASGELFF.

This clonotype has ten or more counts. This rearrangement joins TRBV5-1 to TRBJ2-5, with a weak D call TRBD1 (7 bases). V gave up 3 bases and J gave up 2 bases, with 14 bases separating them. The CDR3 has 15 residues. The germline CDR1 and CDR2 sequences are SGHRS and YFSETQ. The DNA of the CDR3 is TGCGCCAGCAGCTGGCAGGGGGGAGGTCAAGAGACCCAGTACTTC. It encodes CASSWQGGGQETQYF.